The source of this TCR beta chain is a study of cytomegalovirus exposure and HLA in healthy donors. Study summary: A prior study identified 120 million or so unique TCR beta sequences from 200 million or so T cells. Study findings and constraints: Testing in vitro showed a few CMV-associated chains specific for CMV antigens.

PCR was performed using 60 Vbeta and 13 Jbeta primers. Here immunoSEQ multiplex PCR was the method, and the copy in TCRdb shows in-frame clones only, minus some. Of 180,000 or so clones in the sample, approximately 70% were seen once. This clone is a singleton in its sample. Antigen specificity is unknown. The source of this sequence is a human donor in good health. Sequences were obtained from PBMCs.

CDR3 in DNA: TGTGCCAGCAGCTTAGTTCTAGGGGGCTCCTACGAGCAGTACTTC. This sequence encodes CASSLVLGGSYEQYF. This chain links TRBV7-2 with TRBJ2-7, with a possible D match to TRBD1 (6 bases). Trimming stripped 1 base from V and 0 bases from J, with 10 bases between. In germline, CDR1 is SGHTA, CDR2 FQGNSA. The CDR3 is 15 residues long.